This T cell receptor (beta chain) was obtained from a study of cytomegalovirus exposure and HLA in healthy donors. This CDR3 has 11 residues. Germline V gene sequence: CDR1 MDHEN, CDR2 SYDVKM. V dropped 5 bases and J dropped 8 bases, with 9 bases sitting between them. Vbeta (60) and Jbeta (13) primers were used in the PCR. Profiled with immunoSEQ multiplex PCR; TCRdb holds only in-frame clones, not every one. The sample lists approximately 160,000 clones; approximately 80% were seen once. As concerns this clone: Its cognate antigen is unknown.

Study-wide points: Reports described diagnosis of cytomegalovirus status by the classifier as highly specific and sensitive.

This chain links TRBV28 with TRBJ1-2, with D hard to call. The specimen was PBMCs. The receptor's source is a man younger than 30 in good health and CMV-seronegative. The CDR3 DNA sequence: TGTGCCAGCAGTCTACTAGGAGGCTACACCTTC. Translation: CASSLLGGYTF.